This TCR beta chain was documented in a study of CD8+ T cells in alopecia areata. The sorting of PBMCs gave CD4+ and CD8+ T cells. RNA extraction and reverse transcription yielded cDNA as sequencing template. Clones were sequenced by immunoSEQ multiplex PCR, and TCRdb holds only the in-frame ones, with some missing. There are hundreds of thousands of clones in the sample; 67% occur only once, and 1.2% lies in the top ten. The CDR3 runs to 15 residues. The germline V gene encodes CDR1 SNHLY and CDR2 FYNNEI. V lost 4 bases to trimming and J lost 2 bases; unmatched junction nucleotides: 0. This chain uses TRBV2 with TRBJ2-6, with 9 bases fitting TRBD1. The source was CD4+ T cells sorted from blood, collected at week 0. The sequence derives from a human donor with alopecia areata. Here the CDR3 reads CASSGDRAGANVLTF. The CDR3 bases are TGTGCCAGCAGTGGGGACAGGGCTGGGGCCAACGTCCTGACTTTC.